The rows below give T cell receptor beta chains drawn from one sample of a study of cytomegalovirus exposure and HLA in healthy donors. The protocol was immunoSEQ multiplex PCR, while the TCRdb copy is restricted to in-frame clones and leaves out a portion. This sample has 80,000 to 130,000 clones; 79% occur once, and the top ten carry about 4%. Sequencing input: PBMCs. Receptor source: a female donor in good health and CMV-seropositive. The CDR3 runs from the conserved cysteine through the conserved F or W. Each record gives: V gene, J gene, CDR3 protein.

v_call: TRBV18
j_call: TRBJ1-6
cdr3_aa: CASSPQVVKGNSPLHF

v_call: TRBV6-7
j_call: TRBJ1-6
cdr3_aa: CASSYSRTAWRNSPLHF

v_call: TRBV18
j_call: TRBJ1-2
cdr3_aa: CASSATGSANYGYTF

v_call: TRBV19
j_call: TRBJ2-2
cdr3_aa: CASSIAQTPGELFF

v_call: TRBV2
j_call: TRBJ1-1
cdr3_aa: CASRDSRKAFF

v_call: TRBV25-1
j_call: TRBJ1-2
cdr3_aa: CASSAGNYGYTF

v_call: TRBV29-1
j_call: TRBJ2-3
cdr3_aa: CSVEGRAAGESADTQYF

v_call: TRBV18
j_call: TRBJ2-1
cdr3_aa: CASSPLALAGNNEQFF

v_call: TRBV19
j_call: TRBJ1-1
cdr3_aa: CASSVMTGQGVRNTEAFF

v_call: TRBV25-1
j_call: TRBJ2-7
cdr3_aa: CASSEAGGLDEQYF

v_call: TRBV18
j_call: TRBJ2-3
cdr3_aa: CASSHPVSADTQYF

v_call: TRBV7-9
j_call: TRBJ1-6
cdr3_aa: CSSERDSYNSPLHF

v_call: TRBV6-5
j_call: TRBJ1-2
cdr3_aa: CASSSNRGYGYTF

v_call: TRBV7-2
j_call: TRBJ2-7
cdr3_aa: CASSLVAGGSYEQYF

v_call: TRBV7-2
j_call: TRBJ2-3
cdr3_aa: CASSPIGGFTDTQYF

v_call: TRBV30
j_call: TRBJ1-1
cdr3_aa: CAWRRQGRDTEAFF

v_call: TRBV6-6
j_call: TRBJ2-7
cdr3_aa: CASSPRYEQYF

v_call: TRBV30
j_call: TRBJ2-3
cdr3_aa: CAWSGGADTQYF

v_call: TRBV5-5
j_call: TRBJ2-7
cdr3_aa: CASSPGGGARYEQYF

v_call: TRBV7-6
j_call: TRBJ2-2
cdr3_aa: CASSTISPGELFF

v_call: TRBV11-3
j_call: TRBJ2-3
cdr3_aa: CASSPGGGGTDTQYF

v_call: TRBV29-1
j_call: TRBJ2-7
cdr3_aa: CSVEVVEETNYEQYF

v_call: TRBV6-5
j_call: TRBJ1-3
cdr3_aa: CASRRQSGSGNTIYF

v_call: TRBV6-5
j_call: TRBJ1-1
cdr3_aa: CATKRQVNTEAFF

v_call: TRBV7-2
j_call: TRBJ2-3
cdr3_aa: CASSLGSLSTDTQYF

v_call: TRBV15
j_call: TRBJ2-2
cdr3_aa: CATSRGGASAGELFF

v_call: TRBV5-1
j_call: TRBJ2-2
cdr3_aa: CASSISPGGELFF

v_call: TRBV9
j_call: TRBJ2-1
cdr3_aa: CASSVLSGRLPYNEQFF

v_call: TRBV9
j_call: TRBJ1-4
cdr3_aa: CASSVGVTATNEKLFF

v_call: TRBV19
j_call: TRBJ2-7
cdr3_aa: CASSPKGLGQKGEQYF

v_call: TRBV6-6
j_call: TRBJ2-2
cdr3_aa: CASIPGLTGELFF

v_call: TRBV4-3
j_call: TRBJ2-1
cdr3_aa: CASSQDRGARVNNEQFF

v_call: TRBV7-8
j_call: TRBJ1-5
cdr3_aa: CASTAQGSVQPQHF

v_call: TRBV7-9
j_call: TRBJ1-1
cdr3_aa: CASSLGQENTEAFF

v_call: TRBV5-1
j_call: TRBJ2-3
cdr3_aa: CASETGAGTDTQYF

v_call: TRBV5-1
j_call: TRBJ2-2
cdr3_aa: CASTEGRMNTGELFF

v_call: TRBV18
j_call: TRBJ1-4
cdr3_aa: CASSPPGRDQGKLFF

v_call: TRBV19
j_call: TRBJ1-5
cdr3_aa: CASGLRGNRGLLVSNQPQHF

v_call: TRBV5-1
j_call: TRBJ2-1
cdr3_aa: CASSSSGGPYNEQFF

v_call: TRBV7-2
j_call: TRBJ2-1
cdr3_aa: CASSLRTSGRQRDNEQFF

v_call: TRBV19
j_call: TRBJ1-5
cdr3_aa: CASTQGGALNQPQHF